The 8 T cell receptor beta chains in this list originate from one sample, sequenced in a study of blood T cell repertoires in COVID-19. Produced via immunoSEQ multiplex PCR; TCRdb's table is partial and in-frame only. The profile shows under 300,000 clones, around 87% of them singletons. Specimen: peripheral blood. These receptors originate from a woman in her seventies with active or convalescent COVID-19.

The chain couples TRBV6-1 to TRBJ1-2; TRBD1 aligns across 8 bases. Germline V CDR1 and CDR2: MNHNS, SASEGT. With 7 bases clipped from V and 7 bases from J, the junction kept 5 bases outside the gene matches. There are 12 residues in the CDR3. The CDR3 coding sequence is TGTGCCAGCACCACAGGGGGGACTGGCTACACCTTC. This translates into CASTTGGTGYTF.

The CDR3 reads CASSFDRAYGYTF. CDR3 coding DNA: TGTGCCAGCAGTTTTGACAGAGCCTATGGCTACACCTTC. The chain joins TRBV27 to TRBJ1-2, with TRBD1 as a possible D gene (5 bases). The CDR3 spans 13 residues. V shed 3 bases and J shed 4 bases, with 9 bases lying between them. Germline V gene sequence: CDR1 MNHEY, CDR2 SMNVEV (reference sequence).

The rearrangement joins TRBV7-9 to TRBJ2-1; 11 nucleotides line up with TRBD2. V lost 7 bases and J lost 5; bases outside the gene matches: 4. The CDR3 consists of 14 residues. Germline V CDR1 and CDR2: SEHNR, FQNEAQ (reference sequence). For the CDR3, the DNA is TGTGCCAGCAAGACTAGCGGGGTGCACAATGAGCAGTTCTTC. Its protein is CASKTSGVHNEQFF. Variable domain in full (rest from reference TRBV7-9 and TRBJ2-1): DTGVSQNPRHKITKRGQNVTFRCDPISEHNRLYWYRQTLGQGPEFLTYFQNEAQLEKSRLLSDRFSAERPKGSFSTLEIQRTEQGDSAMYLCASKTSGVHNEQFFGPGTRLTVL.

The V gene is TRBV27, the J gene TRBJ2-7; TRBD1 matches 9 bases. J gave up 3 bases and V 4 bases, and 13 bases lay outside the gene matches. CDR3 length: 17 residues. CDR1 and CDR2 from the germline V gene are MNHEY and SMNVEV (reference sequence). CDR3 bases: TGTGCCAGCAGTTGGGGGGGTCCGGGACAGGGCGACTACGAGCAGTACTTC. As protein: CASSWGGPGQGDYEQYF.

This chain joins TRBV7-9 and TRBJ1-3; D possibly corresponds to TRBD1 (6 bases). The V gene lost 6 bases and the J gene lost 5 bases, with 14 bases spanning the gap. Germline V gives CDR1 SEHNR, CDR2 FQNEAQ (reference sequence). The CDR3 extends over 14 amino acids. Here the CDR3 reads CASSRTDQRNTIYF. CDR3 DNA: TGTGCCAGCAGTCGGACAGACCAAAGAAACACCATATATTTT.

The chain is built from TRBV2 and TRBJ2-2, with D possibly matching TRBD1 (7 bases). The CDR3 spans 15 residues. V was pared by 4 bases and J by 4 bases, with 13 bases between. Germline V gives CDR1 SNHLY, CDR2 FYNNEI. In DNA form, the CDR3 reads TGTGCCAGCAGTGTGTCCCAGGGGGGCACCGGGGAGCTGTTTTTT. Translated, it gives CASSVSQGGTGELFF.

CDR3 residues: CASSSHRASTEAFF. The DNA of the CDR3 is TGTGCCAGCAGCTCCCACAGGGCGTCCACTGAAGCTTTCTTT. The chain has TRBV7-2 and TRBJ1-1; weak D call: TRBD1 (6 bases). Germline V gives CDR1 SGHTA, CDR2 FQGNSA. The V and J ends lost 4 bases and 4 bases respectively, with 13 bases between them. There are 14 residues in the CDR3.

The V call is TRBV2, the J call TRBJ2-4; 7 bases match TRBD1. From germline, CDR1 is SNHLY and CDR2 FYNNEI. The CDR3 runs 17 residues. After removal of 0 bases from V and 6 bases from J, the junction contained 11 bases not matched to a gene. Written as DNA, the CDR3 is TGTGCCAGCAGTGAAGCGTTAGGGGGCTCCGGGCTAAACATTCAGTACTTC. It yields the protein CASSEALGGSGLNIQYF.